Listed below are T cell receptor beta chains from one sample, sequenced in a study of T-cell memory formation after mild COVID-19. From the 5' RACE reads, TCRdb called clonotypes with MiXCR, one entry per CDR3 protein. This sample has around 400,000 distinct CDR3 sequences, with about 24% found just once. Sequences were obtained from PBMCs or a T cell subset sorted from them (not recorded which). The receptors were sampled from an adult woman who had mild COVID-19 (a few samples of this study predate the infection). Cell type and time point are not known. The CDR3 runs from the conserved cysteine through the conserved F or W. Each record gives: clone size, V gene, J gene, D gene, CDR3 protein, CDR3 DNA. D genes are given only for firm matches. A clone size is listed for some rows: how often the clone was seen (once, few, many), or a class if it is expanded.

clone_size: NA
v_call: TRBV6-2/TRBV6-3
j_call: TRBJ2-1
d_call: TRBD2
cdr3_aa: CASSYWLGREGPYNEQFF
cdr3_nt: TGTGCCAGCAGTTACTGGTTGGGACGGGAGGGCCCCTACAATGAGCAGTTCTTC

clone_size: few
v_call: TRBV28
j_call: TRBJ2-5
d_call: TRBD1
cdr3_aa: CASIGTAPRAQYF
cdr3_nt: TGTGCCAGCATTGGGACAGCTCCTCGAGCCCAGTACTTC

clone_size: NA
v_call: TRBV7-9
j_call: TRBJ2-7
d_call: TRBD2
cdr3_aa: CASSPGGIHEQYF
cdr3_nt: TGTGCCAGCAGCCCCGGGGGGATCCACGAGCAGTACTTC

clone_size: NA
v_call: TRBV5-6
j_call: TRBJ1-2
d_call: NA
cdr3_aa: CASSDLGGEDNYGYTF
cdr3_nt: TGTGCCAGCAGCGACCTAGGGGGGGAAGATAACTATGGCTACACCTTC

clone_size: many
v_call: TRBV4-2
j_call: TRBJ2-3
d_call: NA
cdr3_aa: CASSHDTDTQYF
cdr3_nt: TGTGCCAGCAGCCATGACACAGATACGCAGTATTTT

clone_size: few
v_call: TRBV6-5
j_call: TRBJ1-1
d_call: NA
cdr3_aa: CASSYDHSNTEAFF
cdr3_nt: TGTGCCAGCAGTTACGACCACAGTAACACTGAAGCTTTCTTT

clone_size: few
v_call: TRBV7-9
j_call: TRBJ2-4
d_call: TRBD1
cdr3_aa: CASSLGRGRDIQYF
cdr3_nt: TGTGCCAGCAGCTTAGGCAGGGGGCGAGACATTCAGTACTTC

clone_size: many
v_call: TRBV6-5
j_call: TRBJ2-1
d_call: TRBD1
cdr3_aa: CASSYDRGNEQFF
cdr3_nt: TGTGCCAGCAGTTACGACAGGGGGAATGAGCAGTTCTTC

clone_size: few
v_call: TRBV24-1
j_call: TRBJ2-3
d_call: NA
cdr3_aa: CATSGRGRGTDTQYF
cdr3_nt: TGTGCCACCAGTGGCCGCGGTAGGGGCACAGATACGCAGTATTTT

clone_size: NA
v_call: TRBV12-3/TRBV12-4
j_call: TRBJ2-5
d_call: NA
cdr3_aa: CASSLSKGEETQYF
cdr3_nt: TGTGCCAGCAGTTTGTCCAAGGGGGAAGAGACCCAGTACTTC

clone_size: few
v_call: TRBV5-1
j_call: TRBJ1-1
d_call: NA
cdr3_aa: CASRITGPGVNTEAFF
cdr3_nt: TGCGCCAGCAGAATAACAGGTCCGGGAGTAAACACTGAAGCTTTCTTT

clone_size: NA
v_call: TRBV23-1
j_call: TRBJ2-1
d_call: TRBD2
cdr3_aa: CASSALAGSTRSYNEQFF
cdr3_nt: TGCGCCAGCAGTGCACTAGCGGGAAGCACCAGATCCTACAATGAGCAGTTCTTC

clone_size: NA
v_call: TRBV4-3
j_call: TRBJ2-7
d_call: NA
cdr3_aa: CASSQDKGYEQYF
cdr3_nt: TGCGCCAGCAGCCAAGATAAGGGTTACGAGCAGTACTTC

clone_size: few
v_call: TRBV11-2
j_call: TRBJ2-7
d_call: NA
cdr3_aa: CASKLQYEQYF
cdr3_nt: TGTGCCAGTAAGCTGCAGTACGAGCAGTACTTC

clone_size: NA
v_call: TRBV4-2
j_call: TRBJ1-4
d_call: TRBD1
cdr3_aa: CASSQGTGKSEKLFF
cdr3_nt: TGTGCCAGCAGCCAGGGGACAGGGAAGTCAGAAAAACTGTTTTTT

clone_size: NA
v_call: TRBV4-2
j_call: TRBJ2-1
d_call: TRBD2
cdr3_aa: CASSQGLAGENEQFF
cdr3_nt: TGTGCCAGCAGCCAAGGACTAGCGGGGGAGAATGAGCAGTTCTTC

clone_size: NA
v_call: TRBV7-2
j_call: TRBJ1-1
d_call: NA
cdr3_aa: CASSLFPPGRSEAFF
cdr3_nt: TGTGCCAGCAGCTTATTCCCCCCGGGACGGAGTGAAGCTTTCTTT

clone_size: NA
v_call: TRBV25-1
j_call: TRBJ1-5
d_call: NA
cdr3_aa: CASRPPGNQPQHF
cdr3_nt: TGTGCCAGCAGGCCGCCGGGGAATCAGCCCCAGCATTTT

clone_size: few
v_call: TRBV25-1
j_call: TRBJ2-7
d_call: NA
cdr3_aa: CASGTVGSYEQYF
cdr3_nt: TGTGCCAGCGGGACCGTCGGGAGCTACGAGCAGTACTTC

clone_size: NA
v_call: TRBV12-3/TRBV12-4
j_call: TRBJ2-3
d_call: TRBD1
cdr3_aa: CASSLGQNTQYF
cdr3_nt: TGTGCCAGCAGTTTGGGACAGAATACGCAGTATTTT

clone_size: NA
v_call: TRBV20-1
j_call: TRBJ2-1
d_call: NA
cdr3_aa: CSARDRGSYNEQFF
cdr3_nt: TGCAGTGCTAGAGATCGTGGGTCCTACAATGAGCAGTTCTTC

clone_size: few
v_call: TRBV29-1
j_call: TRBJ1-1
d_call: NA
cdr3_aa: CSARGTEAFF
cdr3_nt: TGCAGCGCTCGGGGCACTGAAGCTTTCTTT

clone_size: NA
v_call: TRBV7-2
j_call: TRBJ2-2
d_call: NA
cdr3_aa: CASSLQGLSNTGELFF
cdr3_nt: TGTGCCAGCAGCTTACAGGGCCTATCGAACACCGGGGAGCTGTTTTTT

clone_size: NA
v_call: TRBV7-9
j_call: TRBJ2-1
d_call: NA
cdr3_aa: CASSLWGGSSNEQFF
cdr3_nt: TGTGCCAGCAGCTTATGGGGAGGATCCTCCAATGAGCAGTTCTTC

clone_size: NA
v_call: TRBV12-3/TRBV12-4
j_call: TRBJ2-3
d_call: NA
cdr3_aa: CASRRGARTDTQYF
cdr3_nt: TGTGCCAGCCGGAGGGGGGCGAGGACAGATACGCAGTATTTT

clone_size: few
v_call: TRBV5-1
j_call: TRBJ1-2
d_call: NA
cdr3_aa: CASAVGQSYGYTF
cdr3_nt: TGCGCCAGCGCCGTGGGGCAGTCCTACGGCTACACCTTC

clone_size: NA
v_call: TRBV4-1
j_call: TRBJ2-5
d_call: TRBD2
cdr3_aa: CASSQDSGGAETQYF
cdr3_nt: TGCGCCAGCAGCCAAGACAGCGGGGGGGCGGAGACCCAGTACTTC

clone_size: NA
v_call: TRBV7-2
j_call: TRBJ1-2
d_call: NA
cdr3_aa: CASSFSGGGEGYTF
cdr3_nt: TGTGCCAGCAGCTTCTCCGGGGGCGGAGAAGGCTACACCTTC

clone_size: many
v_call: TRBV5-1
j_call: TRBJ1-2
d_call: NA
cdr3_aa: CASSLGQGGGYTF
cdr3_nt: TGCGCCAGCAGCTTGGGGCAGGGCGGCGGCTACACCTTC

clone_size: NA
v_call: TRBV28
j_call: TRBJ1-5
d_call: NA
cdr3_aa: CASIVVGSGNQPQHF
cdr3_nt: TGTGCCAGCATAGTTGTAGGGTCGGGCAATCAGCCCCAGCATTTT

clone_size: few
v_call: TRBV4-2
j_call: TRBJ2-7
d_call: NA
cdr3_aa: CASSKALYEQYF
cdr3_nt: TGTGCCAGCTCAAAGGCCCTCTACGAGCAGTACTTC

clone_size: few
v_call: TRBV20-1
j_call: TRBJ2-2
d_call: NA
cdr3_aa: CSARPRDGNTGELFF
cdr3_nt: TGCAGTGCTAGACCCCGGGACGGGAACACCGGGGAGCTGTTTTTT

clone_size: NA
v_call: TRBV27
j_call: TRBJ2-7
d_call: TRBD1
cdr3_aa: CASSYTGQGAYEQYF
cdr3_nt: TGTGCCAGCAGCTATACGGGACAGGGGGCTTACGAGCAGTACTTC

clone_size: NA
v_call: TRBV15
j_call: TRBJ2-3
d_call: TRBD2
cdr3_aa: CATSSRLAHTDTQYF
cdr3_nt: TGTGCCACCAGCAGCAGACTAGCCCACACAGATACGCAGTATTTT

clone_size: many
v_call: TRBV10-3
j_call: TRBJ1-3
d_call: NA
cdr3_aa: CAISAPPGLGNTIYF
cdr3_nt: TGTGCCATCAGTGCGCCCCCGGGGCTCGGAAACACCATATATTTT

clone_size: few
v_call: TRBV29-1
j_call: TRBJ2-5
d_call: NA
cdr3_aa: CSVVSMKSRETQYF
cdr3_nt: TGCAGCGTTGTTAGTATGAAGTCGAGGGAGACCCAGTACTTC

clone_size: few
v_call: TRBV4-1
j_call: TRBJ2-5
d_call: TRBD1
cdr3_aa: CASSRTGGQETQYF
cdr3_nt: TGCGCCAGCAGCCGGACAGGAGGACAAGAGACCCAGTACTTC

clone_size: few
v_call: TRBV5-5
j_call: TRBJ2-1
d_call: TRBD2
cdr3_aa: CASSQLAGGNEQFF
cdr3_nt: TGTGCCAGCAGCCAACTAGCGGGAGGCAATGAGCAGTTCTTC

clone_size: few
v_call: TRBV9
j_call: TRBJ1-5
d_call: NA
cdr3_aa: CASSLMDSGNQPQHF
cdr3_nt: TGTGCCAGCAGCTTAATGGACAGCGGCAATCAGCCCCAGCATTTT

clone_size: NA
v_call: TRBV6-5
j_call: TRBJ1-1
d_call: NA
cdr3_aa: CASSYSRSGLSNTEAFF
cdr3_nt: TGTGCCAGCAGTTACTCGCGCAGCGGATTATCGAACACTGAAGCTTTCTTT

clone_size: NA
v_call: TRBV12-3/TRBV12-4
j_call: TRBJ1-3
d_call: NA
cdr3_aa: CASSPRGPHFSGNTIYF
cdr3_nt: TGTGCCAGCAGTCCCCGGGGTCCTCACTTCTCTGGAAACACCATATATTTT

clone_size: NA
v_call: TRBV9
j_call: TRBJ2-1
d_call: TRBD2
cdr3_aa: CASSPSSGKGIEQFF
cdr3_nt: TGTGCCAGCAGCCCTTCTAGCGGGAAAGGTATTGAGCAGTTCTTC

clone_size: NA
v_call: TRBV4-2
j_call: TRBJ2-1
d_call: TRBD2
cdr3_aa: CASSPETSVDNEQFF
cdr3_nt: TGTGCCAGCAGCCCTGAGACTAGCGTGGACAATGAGCAGTTCTTC

clone_size: NA
v_call: TRBV25-1
j_call: TRBJ1-1
d_call: NA
cdr3_aa: CASSDINTEAFF
cdr3_nt: TGTGCCAGCAGTGATATAAACACTGAAGCTTTCTTT